This T cell receptor beta chain appears in the sequencing data of a study of early T cells in non-severe SARS-CoV-2 infection. As for the study in general: Chains from this unsorted whole-blood bulk RNA could not be paired.

This clonotype was seen repeatedly, ten times or more. Separate cDNA molecules each had unique molecular identifiers attached to them. TCRdb re-derived calls from the 5' RACE reads in MiXCR, one entry per CDR3 protein. The sample comprises about 90,000 distinct CDR3 sequences, about 12% of which are singletons, and about 4.6% rests with the top ten. The CDR3 loop spans 18 amino acids. Germline lookup yields CDR1 SGDLS and CDR2 YYNGEE. V gave up 4 bases and J gave up 3 bases; unmatched junction bases: 11. The material was whole blood, obtained at baseline. The TCR was taken from an adult who was a healthcare worker with PCR-confirmed SARS-CoV-2 infection or an uninfected control (not recorded which). The chain combines TRBV9 with TRBJ2-3; 13 bases are shared with TRBD2. The CDR3, as DNA: TGTGCCAGCAGCAGAGACCCACTAGCGGGAGGGCCGACAGATACGCAGTATTTT. Amino acids: CASSRDPLAGGPTDTQYF.